The rows below give T cell receptor beta chains drawn from one sample of a study of long-term antiretroviral therapy in people with HIV. TCRdb keeps only in-frame clones here, not all; method: immunoSEQ multiplex PCR. The data contain about 21,000 clones, approximately 90% of them singletons. This material consisted of unsorted PBMCs, taken 2.3 years after starting antiretroviral therapy. These TCRs come from a man between 60 and 70 years old with HIV. CDR3s include the opening cysteine and the closing phenylalanine or tryptophan. D genes are given only for firm matches. Clone size is given for some rows only: seen once, a few or many times, or a class if the clone is expanded.

- | TRBJ1-1 | 14 | - | TRBV18 | TGTGCCAGCTCATCGTTGGGAGGTAGCACTGAAGCTTTCTTT | CASSSLGGSTEAFF
- | TRBJ2-3 | 15 | - | TRBV9 | TGTGCCAGCAGCGTTCGCAGGGAGCACACAGATACGCAGTATTTT | CASSVRREHTDTQYF
- | TRBJ2-7 | 15 | - | TRBV5-1 | TGCGCCAGCAGCTTAATAGGGCAGGGGCACTACGAGCAGTACTTC | CASSLIGQGHYEQYF
- | TRBJ1-2 | 12 | - | TRBV6-1 | TGTGCCAGCTCCAGGGAGGACTATGGCTACACCTTC | CASSREDYGYTF
- | TRBJ2-3 | 13 | - | TRBV5-1 | TGCGCCAGCGGACGGACGGACACAGATACGCAGTATTTT | CASGRTDTDTQYF
- | TRBJ1-2 | 16 | TRBD1 | TRBV27 | TGTGCCAGCAGTCGACAGGGGACAGGGAAATACCATGGCTACACCTTC | CASSRQGTGKYHGYTF
- | TRBJ1-3 | 15 | - | TRBV5-1 | TGCGCCAGCAGCACCGACAGGTCCCCTGGAAACACCATATATTTT | CASSTDRSPGNTIYF
- | TRBJ1-2 | 14 | - | TRBV19 | TGTGCCAGTAGTCCCCTCCGGGGGACCTATGGCTACACCTTC | CASSPLRGTYGYTF
- | TRBJ2-3 | 14 | - | TRBV7-9 | TGTGCCAGCAGTCCGGCGCGGCCCACAGATACGCAGTATTTT | CASSPARPTDTQYF
once | TRBJ2-7 | 13 | - | TRBV6-5 | TGTGCCAGCAGTTACCTACCGGGAAGCGAGCAGTACTTC | CASSYLPGSEQYF
- | TRBJ2-7 | 15 | - | TRBV6-1 | TGTGCCAGCAGTGAAGGGCTAGCCGACGTCTACGAGCAGTACTTC | CASSEGLADVYEQYF
- | TRBJ1-3 | 17 | - | TRBV27 | TGTGCCAGCAGTCATAACGGACATCTTTACTCTGGAAACACCATATATTTT | CASSHNGHLYSGNTIYF
few | TRBJ2-5 | 13 | - | TRBV7-2 | TGTGCCAGCAGCAGGGGGGTCCAAGAGACCCAGTACTTC | CASSRGVQETQYF
- | TRBJ2-1 | 17 | - | TRBV5-8 | TGTGCCAGCAGCTACAGGACATCCCTTGTAAGAGGCAATGAGCAGTTCTTC | CASSYRTSLVRGNEQFF
- | TRBJ1-5 | 13 | TRBD1 | TRBV2 | TGTGCCAGCAGTGGCACAGGGGAACAGCCCCAGCATTTT | CASSGTGEQPQHF
- | TRBJ2-1 | 15 | - | TRBV27 | TGTGCCAGCAGTTCTGGGCAGGGCGGGGTCAATGAGCAGTTCTTC | CASSSGQGGVNEQFF
- | TRBJ1-6 | 15 | - | TRBV5-4 | TGTGCCAGCAGCTTGGAGCCGGGGGGAAATTCACCCCTCCACTTT | CASSLEPGGNSPLHF
- | TRBJ1-1 | 18 | TRBD1 | TRBV10-3 | TGTGCCATCAGTGAGTCCTTACCGGGACAGATGACGAACACTGAAGCTTTCTTT | CAISESLPGQMTNTEAFF
- | TRBJ1-2 | 14 | - | TRBV5-6 | TGTGCCAGCAGCTTGGATGGCGGGATCTATGGCTACACCTTC | CASSLDGGIYGYTF
- | TRBJ2-1 | 13 | - | TRBV9 | TGTGCCAGCAGTGCTTCCGGGCCAAATGAGCAGTTCTTC | CASSASGPNEQFF
- | TRBJ1-2 | 13 | TRBD1 | TRBV28 | TGTGCCACCTGGACAGGGCTTAACTATGGCTACACCTTC | CATWTGLNYGYTF
few | TRBJ2-3 | 16 | TRBD2 | TRBV10-1 | TGCGCCAGCAGTGGACTAGCGAGACCTAGCACAGATACGCAGTATTTT | CASSGLARPSTDTQYF
- | TRBJ2-3 | 15 | - | TRBV2 | TGTGCCAGCAGGCGGGGTGGGCCCCCCGGGAGTGGGCGGTATTTT | CASRRGGPPGSGRYF
- | TRBJ2-5 | 18 | TRBD2 | TRBV7-9 | TGTGCCAGCAGCCGGGGACTAGCGGGGACCCTGTACCAAGAGACCCAGTACTTC | CASSRGLAGTLYQETQYF
- | TRBJ1-1 | 15 | TRBD1 | TRBV7-2 | TGTGCCAGCAGCTTATACAGGGGTAGGCAGAGTGAAGCTTTCTTT | CASSLYRGRQSEAFF
- | TRBJ1-6 | 14 | - | TRBV5-1 | TGCGCCAGCAGTCTCGAGCTGGGGAATTCACCCCTCCACTTT | CASSLELGNSPLHF
- | TRBJ1-1 | 16 | - | TRBV7-8 | TGTGCCAGCAGCCCCTACTTAAACAGATACAACACTGAAGCTTTCTTT | CASSPYLNRYNTEAFF
- | TRBJ2-7 | 14 | TRBD1 | TRBV5-1 | TGCGCCAGCAGCTTGGGTACAGGGGGCAGGGAGCAGTACTTC | CASSLGTGGREQYF
once | TRBJ2-5 | 13 | TRBD2 | TRBV29-1 | TGCAGCGTTGAAACTAGCGGGAGCCAGACCCAGTACTTC | CSVETSGSQTQYF
- | TRBJ2-7 | 19 | - | TRBV13 | TGTGCCAGCAGCGTTAGCCCCGCTCGGGACTCCCTCTTCGCGTCCGAGCAGTACTTC | CASSVSPARDSLFASEQYF
- | TRBJ2-7 | 13 | - | TRBV10-3 | TGTGCCATCAGTGAGGGGGCTAGCTACGAGCAGTACTTC | CAISEGASYEQYF
once | TRBJ2-2 | 16 | TRBD2 | TRBV13 | TGTGCCAGCAGCCCGGGGGGGGCGGCGTTTGCCGGGGAGCTGTTTTTT | CASSPGGAAFAGELFF
- | TRBJ2-1 | 15 | TRBD2 | TRBV7-8 | TGTGCCAGCAGCTTAGTGGACTCGGGGGGCAATGAGCAGTTCTTC | CASSLVDSGGNEQFF
- | TRBJ2-1 | 15 | - | TRBV6-6 | TGTGCCAGCAGTTACTCCCGGGGCGTATACAATGAGCAGTTCTTC | CASSYSRGVYNEQFF
- | TRBJ2-3 | 14 | TRBD2 | TRBV2 | TGTGCCAGCCGACTAGCGGGGGACACAGATACGCAGTATTTT | CASRLAGDTDTQYF